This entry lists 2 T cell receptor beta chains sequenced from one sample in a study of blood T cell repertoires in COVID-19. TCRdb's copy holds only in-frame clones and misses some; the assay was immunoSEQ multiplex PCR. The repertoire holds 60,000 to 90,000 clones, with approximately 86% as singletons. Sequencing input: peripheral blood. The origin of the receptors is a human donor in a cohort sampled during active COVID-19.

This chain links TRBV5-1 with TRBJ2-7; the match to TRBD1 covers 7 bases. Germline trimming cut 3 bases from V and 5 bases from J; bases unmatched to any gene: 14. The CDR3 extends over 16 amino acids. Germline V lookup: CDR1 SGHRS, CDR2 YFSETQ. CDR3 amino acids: CASSSSPNRGEDEQYF. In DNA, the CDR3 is TGCGCCAGCAGCTCGTCCCCTAACAGGGGCGAAGACGAGCAGTACTTC.

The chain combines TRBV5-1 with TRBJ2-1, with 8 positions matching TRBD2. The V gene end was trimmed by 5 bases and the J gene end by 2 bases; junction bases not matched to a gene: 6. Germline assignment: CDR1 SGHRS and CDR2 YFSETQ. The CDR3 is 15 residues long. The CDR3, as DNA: TGCGCCAGCAGAGGCGGGGGGACCGCCTACAATGAGCAGTTCTTC. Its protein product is CASRGGGTAYNEQFF.